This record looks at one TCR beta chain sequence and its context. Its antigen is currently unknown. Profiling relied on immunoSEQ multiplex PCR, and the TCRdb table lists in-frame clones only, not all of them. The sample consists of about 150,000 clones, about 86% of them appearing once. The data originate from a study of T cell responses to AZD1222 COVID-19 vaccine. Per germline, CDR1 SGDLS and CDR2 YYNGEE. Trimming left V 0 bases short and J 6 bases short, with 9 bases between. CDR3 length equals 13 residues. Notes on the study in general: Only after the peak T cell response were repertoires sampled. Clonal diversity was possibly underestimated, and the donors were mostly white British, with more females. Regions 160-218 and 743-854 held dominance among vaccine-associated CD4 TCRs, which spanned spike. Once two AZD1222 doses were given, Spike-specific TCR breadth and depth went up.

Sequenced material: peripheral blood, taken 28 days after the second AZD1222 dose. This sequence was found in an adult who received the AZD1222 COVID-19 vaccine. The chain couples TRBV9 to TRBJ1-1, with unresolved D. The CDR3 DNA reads TGTGCCAGCAGCGTAGGAGTGACGGCTGAAGCTTTCTTT. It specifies CASSVGVTAEAFF.